This T cell receptor (beta chain) was obtained from a study of cytomegalovirus exposure and HLA in healthy donors. Study outcomes and limitations: Association of a missense DCLRE1C variant with TCR beta V- and J-gene trimming was reported in a later analysis. The presence/absence work took it that sequencing depth was about the same across donors. It was only CMV serostatus that was available as immune exposure information.

Note on this clone: Its antigen is still unknown.

Germline-derived CDR1 and CDR2 are SGHNT and YYREEE (reference sequence). CDR3 size: 15 residues. V lost 4 bases to trimming and J lost 4 bases; unmatched junction nucleotides: 9. 60 Vbeta and 13 Jbeta primers were used in PCR. The protocol was immunoSEQ multiplex PCR, while the TCRdb copy is restricted to in-frame clones and leaves out a portion. This repertoire shows about 150,000 clones, roughly 66% found once; its top ten account for 1.5% to 2%. Sequenced material: PBMCs. This chain uses TRBV5-4 with TRBJ1-1; TRBD1 matches 8 bases. The sequence was collected from a woman aged 18-29 years in good health and CMV-seronegative. The chain's CDR3 is CASSPGQGESTEAFF. The CDR3 DNA reads as TGTGCCAGCAGCCCCGGACAGGGAGAAAGCACTGAAGCTTTCTTT.